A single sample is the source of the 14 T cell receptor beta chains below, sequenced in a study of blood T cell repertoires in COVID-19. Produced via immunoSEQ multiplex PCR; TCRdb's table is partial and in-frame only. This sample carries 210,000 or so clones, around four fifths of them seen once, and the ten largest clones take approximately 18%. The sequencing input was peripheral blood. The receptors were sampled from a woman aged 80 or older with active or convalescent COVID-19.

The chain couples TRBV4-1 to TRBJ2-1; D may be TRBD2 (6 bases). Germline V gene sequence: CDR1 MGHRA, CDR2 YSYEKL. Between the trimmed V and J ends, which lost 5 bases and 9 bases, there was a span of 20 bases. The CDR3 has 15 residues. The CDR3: CASSTQPGTAGEQFF. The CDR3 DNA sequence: TGCGCCAGCAGCACCCAACCGGGAACAGCGGGTGAGCAGTTCTTC.

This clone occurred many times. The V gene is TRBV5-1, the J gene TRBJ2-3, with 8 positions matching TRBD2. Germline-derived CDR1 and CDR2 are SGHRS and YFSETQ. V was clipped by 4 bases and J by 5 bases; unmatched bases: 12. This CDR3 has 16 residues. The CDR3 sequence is CASSTTWREAIDTQYF. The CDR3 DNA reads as TGCGCCAGCAGCACTACGTGGCGGGAGGCGATAGATACGCAGTATTTT.

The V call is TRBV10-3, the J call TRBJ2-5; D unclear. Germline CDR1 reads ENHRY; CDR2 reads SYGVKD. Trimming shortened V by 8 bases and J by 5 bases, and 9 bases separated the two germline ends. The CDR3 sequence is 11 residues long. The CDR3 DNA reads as TGTGCCATCTCCTTCGGGGAGACCCAGTACTTC. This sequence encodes CAISFGETQYF.

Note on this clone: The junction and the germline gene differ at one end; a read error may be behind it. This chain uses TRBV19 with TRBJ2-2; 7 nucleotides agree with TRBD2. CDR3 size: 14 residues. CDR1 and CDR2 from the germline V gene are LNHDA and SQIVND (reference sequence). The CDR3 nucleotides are TGTGCCAGTAGTGGGCGGGAGAACACAGGGGAGCTGTTTTTT. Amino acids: CASSGRENTGELFF.

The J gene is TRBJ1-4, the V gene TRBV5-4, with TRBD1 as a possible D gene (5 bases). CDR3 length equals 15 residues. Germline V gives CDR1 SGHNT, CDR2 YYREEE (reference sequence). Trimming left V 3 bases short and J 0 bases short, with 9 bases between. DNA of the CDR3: TGTGCCAGCAGCTCACAGGTTGCAACTAATGAAAAACTGTTTTTT. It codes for CASSSQVATNEKLFF. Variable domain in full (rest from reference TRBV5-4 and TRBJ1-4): ETGVTQSPTHLIKTRGQQVTLRCSSQSGHNTVSWYQQALGQGPQFIFQYYREEENGRGNFPPRFSGLQFPNYSSELNVNALELDDSALYLCASSSQVATNEKLFFGSGTQLSVL.

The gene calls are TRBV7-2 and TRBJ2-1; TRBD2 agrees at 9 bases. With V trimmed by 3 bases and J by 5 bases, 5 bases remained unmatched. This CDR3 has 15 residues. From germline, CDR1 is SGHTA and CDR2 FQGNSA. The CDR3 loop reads CASSFSGGRDNEQFF. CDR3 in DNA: TGTGCCAGCAGCTTTAGCGGGGGAAGGGACAATGAGCAGTTCTTC.

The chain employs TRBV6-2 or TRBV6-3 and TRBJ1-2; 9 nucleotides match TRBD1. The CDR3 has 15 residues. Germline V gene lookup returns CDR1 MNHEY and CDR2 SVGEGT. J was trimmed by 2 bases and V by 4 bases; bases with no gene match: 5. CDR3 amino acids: CASSLGQGKNYGYTF. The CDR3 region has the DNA TGTGCCAGCAGTTTAGGACAGGGGAAGAACTATGGCTACACCTTC.

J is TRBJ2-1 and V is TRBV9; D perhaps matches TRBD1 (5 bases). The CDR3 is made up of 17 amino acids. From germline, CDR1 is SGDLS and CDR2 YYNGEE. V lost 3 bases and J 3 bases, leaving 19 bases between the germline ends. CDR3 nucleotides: TGTGCCAGCAGCGGGGCCCTGGGCAGGGATAACTACAATGAGCAGTTCTTC. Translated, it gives CASSGALGRDNYNEQFF.

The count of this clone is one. The CDR3 region has the DNA TGTGCCAGTAGTATACAGACAGGTGGCCCCGTCCACTTT. Protein product: CASSIQTGGPVHF. V and J are TRBV19 and TRBJ1-6; possible D gene TRBD1, 6 bases. The CDR3 loop spans 13 amino acids. CDR1 is LNHDA, CDR2 SQIVND, per germline (reference sequence). V was cut by 2 bases and J by 17 bases, with 16 bases left in between.

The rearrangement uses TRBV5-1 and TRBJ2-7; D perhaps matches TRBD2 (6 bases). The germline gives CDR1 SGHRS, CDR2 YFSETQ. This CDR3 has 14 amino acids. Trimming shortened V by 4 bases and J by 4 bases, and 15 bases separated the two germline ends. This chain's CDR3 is CASSPISGTYEQYF. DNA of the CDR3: TGCGCCAGCAGCCCCATCAGTGGGACTTACGAGCAGTACTTC.

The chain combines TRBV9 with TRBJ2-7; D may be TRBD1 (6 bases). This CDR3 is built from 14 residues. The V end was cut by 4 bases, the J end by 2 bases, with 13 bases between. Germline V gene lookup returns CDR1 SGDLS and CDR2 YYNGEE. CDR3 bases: TGTGCCAGCAGCCTTACCGGGACAACCTACGAGCAGTACTTC. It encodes CASSLTGTTYEQYF.

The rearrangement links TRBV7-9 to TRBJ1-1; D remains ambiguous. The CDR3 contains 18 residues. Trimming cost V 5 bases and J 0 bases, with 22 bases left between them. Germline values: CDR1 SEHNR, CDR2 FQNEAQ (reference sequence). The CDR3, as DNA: TGTGCCAGCAGCCGAGCGTCGATTTGGTCCCCCATGAACACTGAAGCTTTCTTT. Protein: CASSRASIWSPMNTEAFF.

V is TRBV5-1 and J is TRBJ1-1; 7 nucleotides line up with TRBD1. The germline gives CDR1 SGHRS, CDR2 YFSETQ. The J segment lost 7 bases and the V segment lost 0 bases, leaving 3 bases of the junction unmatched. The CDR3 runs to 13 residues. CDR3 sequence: CASSLGQGGEAFF. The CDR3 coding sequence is TGCGCCAGCAGCTTGGGACAGGGTGGTGAAGCTTTCTTT.

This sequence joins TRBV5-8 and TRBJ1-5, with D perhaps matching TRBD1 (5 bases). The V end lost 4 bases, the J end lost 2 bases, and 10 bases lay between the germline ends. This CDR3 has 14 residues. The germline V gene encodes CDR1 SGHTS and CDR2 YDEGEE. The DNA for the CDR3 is TGTGCCAGCAGCCTCGACAGCGGCAATCAGCCCCAGCATTTT. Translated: CASSLDSGNQPQHF.